This TCR beta chain was identified in a study of beta chain features in type 1 diabetes. General study results and limits: PCR might pick shorter templates more often, in the same way for patients and controls. The VDJ junctions of type 1 diabetes patients carried fewer insertions and more deletions.

The study reverse transcribed the entire isolated RNA, so it sequenced expressed TCRB transcripts. TCRdb's table, derived via immunoSEQ multiplex PCR, lists solely in-frame clones and lacks some. This repertoire shows about 900,000 clones, about a sixth found once; its top ten account for roughly 0.025%. Sorted populations all had greater than 95% purity. With respect to this clone: The antigen remains unidentified.

CDR1 and CDR2 from the germline V gene are KGHSH and LQKENI. CDR3 length equals 17 residues. The V end lost 3 bases, the J end lost 0 bases, and 15 bases lay between the germline ends. The sequence was collected from a woman aged 18-35 years in good health. Sequencing input: naive CD4+ T cells from blood. The chain employs TRBV18 and TRBJ1-3; D uncertain. CDR3 coding DNA: TGTGCCAGCTCACCCTCGTTACCCGGCTACTCTGGAAACACCATATATTTT. Its protein is CASSPSLPGYSGNTIYF.